The TCR beta chain under discussion was sequenced for a study of CDR3 diversity in severe acne. TCRdb fed the PCR reads into MiXCR, producing one record per CDR3 protein. The sample lists 90,000 or so distinct CDR3 sequences, 48% occurring once. Turning to this clonotype: A much larger clone differs by one base, so this may be a read error.

The receptor was derived from a male donor in good health, serving as a control. The sample taken for sequencing was blood.

The CDR3 nucleotides read TGTGCCAGCAGTCACTCGGCGGCTAGCGGGGACGTCGGGACCCAGTACTTC. Encoded protein: CASSHSAASGDVGTQYF. V gene TRBV6-5 combines with J gene TRBJ2-5; 9 nucleotides align to TRBD2. The CDR3 consists of 17 residues. Germline V gene sequence: CDR1 MNHEY, CDR2 SVGAGI.